One and the same sample provided the 27 T cell receptor beta chains below, sequenced in a study of blood T cells in healthy people across ages. Next came a second PCR, run for about 7 to 12 cycles, which used a sample-barcoded 5' primer along with a J-beta primer mix. One entry per CDR3 protein results from TCRdb running MiXCR on the 5' RACE reads. The sample consists of under 2,000,000 distinct CDR3 sequences, roughly 52% of them appearing once. The specimen was blood. The receptor set was obtained from a woman aged 40-49 years in good health.

This clonotype was observed a handful of times. The V gene is TRBV7-2, the J gene TRBJ2-1, with D possibly TRBD2 on 5 matching bases. The V and J ends lost 5 bases and 7 bases respectively, with 18 bases between them. Germline CDR1 SGHTA, CDR2 FQGNSA. The CDR3 has 15 amino acids. CDR3 nucleotide sequence: TGTGCCAGCAGCCCCGACCGGGGAAAGGAGAATGAGCAGTTCTTC. It is translated as CASSPDRGKENEQFF.

This clonotype was recorded a few times. The chain joins TRBV6-6 to TRBJ2-7; the D is unclear. The V and J ends lost 11 bases and 0 bases respectively, with 14 bases between them. Germline CDR1 is MNHNY and CDR2 is SVGAGI (reference sequence). CDR3 length equals 13 residues. The CDR3 sequence is CAARRRSSYEQYF. DNA of the CDR3: TGTGCCGCCAGGCGCCGCAGCTCCTACGAGCAGTACTTC.

Notes on this clonotype: At one end, the junction sequence differs from germline, possibly due to a read error. This sequence joins TRBV7-9 and TRBJ2-1; weak D call: TRBD2 (5 bases). Germline CDR1 SEHNR, CDR2 FQNEAQ (reference sequence). The CDR3 consists of 14 residues. CDR3 sequence: CAGSLGSSYNEQFF. CDR3 coding DNA: TGTGCCGGCAGCTTGGGGAGCTCCTACAATGAGCAGTTCTTC. Based on the CDR3 plus reference TRBV7-9 and TRBJ2-1, the full variable domain is DTGVSQNPRHKITKRGQNVTFRCDPISEHNRLYWYRQTLGQGPEFLTYFQNEAQLEKSRLLSDRFSAERPKGSFSTLEIQRTEQGDSAMYLCAGSLGSSYNEQFFGPGTRLTVL.

This clonotype has only a few counts. The V call is TRBV20-1, the J call TRBJ1-1, with 7 positions matching TRBD1. The CDR3 contains 13 residues. Looked up from germline, CDR1 is DFQATT and CDR2 is SNEGSKA (reference sequence). V lost 6 bases and J lost 4; bases outside the gene matches: 8. This chain's CDR3 is CSARTGAITEAFF. CDR3 sequence (DNA): TGCAGTGCCAGAACAGGGGCAATCACTGAAGCTTTCTTT.

This chain connects TRBV6-5 to TRBJ1-5, with D perhaps matching TRBD1 (5 bases). The CDR3 length is 16 residues. Germline V lookup: CDR1 MNHEY, CDR2 SVGAGI. V gave up 6 bases and J gave up 3 bases, with 18 bases separating them. The CDR3 bases are TGTGCCAGCAGCACTGGGCCGGGGGTTAACAATCAGCCCCAGCATTTT. Translated: CASSTGPGVNNQPQHF.

This clonotype showed up many times. The chain is built from TRBV29-1 and TRBJ2-5, with D maybe TRBD1 (5 bases). Germline-derived CDR1 and CDR2 are SQVTM and ANQGSEA. The V gene lost 1 base and the J gene lost 12 bases, with 12 bases spanning the gap. The CDR3 is 11 amino acids. The CDR3 sequence is CSVEGAQGKYF. CDR3 DNA: TGCAGCGTTGAAGGGGCTCAGGGAAAGTACTTC.

The chain is built from TRBV4-1 and TRBJ2-7, with TRBD1 matching over 12 bases. The CDR3 spans 16 residues. Trimming removed 0 bases from V and 2 bases from J; junction bases left unmatched: 2. CDR1 and CDR2 (germline): MGHRA, YSYEKL. The CDR3: CASSQDWDRGPYEQYF. The CDR3 region has the DNA TGCGCCAGCAGCCAAGATTGGGACAGGGGGCCCTACGAGCAGTACTTC.

The chain employs TRBV24-1 and TRBJ2-7; 7 nucleotides match TRBD1. Germline V gene data show CDR1 as KGHDR and CDR2 as SFDVKD. V was clipped by 3 bases and J by 2 bases; unmatched bases: 6. This CDR3 region has 15 residues. The CDR3 nucleotides read TGTGCCACCAGTGATCCAAGACAGGGAACCTACGAGCAGTACTTC. Protein sequence: CATSDPRQGTYEQYF.

This chain connects TRBV5-1 to TRBJ1-1; unclear D gene. The germline gives CDR1 SGHRS, CDR2 YFSETQ. V lost 1 base, J lost 0 bases, and 13 bases lay in between. This CDR3 is built from 16 residues. CDR3 sequence: CASSLLLQTMNTEAFF. The DNA of the CDR3 is TGCGCCAGCAGCTTGTTATTGCAGACAATGAACACTGAAGCTTTCTTT.

The gene calls are TRBV28 and TRBJ2-1; D might be TRBD2 (6 bases). CDR3 length equals 15 residues. Trimming took 5 bases from V and 7 from J, leaving 18 bases between them. Germline V gives CDR1 MDHEN, CDR2 SYDVKM. The CDR3 reads CASSLGRGRGNEQFF. DNA for the CDR3: TGTGCCAGCAGTCTTGGTAGGGGCCGGGGGAATGAGCAGTTCTTC. The full variable domain, completed using reference TRBV28 and TRBJ2-1, is DVKVTQSSRYLVKRTGEKVFLECVQDMDHENMFWYRQDPGLGLRLIYFSYDVKMKEKGDIPEGYSVSREKKERFSLILESASTNQTSMYLCASSLGRGRGNEQFFGPGTRLTVL.

This clonotype was detected only once. The chain couples TRBV29-1 to TRBJ2-7; TRBD2 is a possible D gene (6 bases). The V gene's germline CDR1 is SQVTM and CDR2 ANQGSEA. The CDR3 consists of 15 residues. Trimming removed 3 bases from V and 0 bases from J, with 15 bases in between. The CDR3 region is CSVDGLGGRSYEQYF. CDR3 coding DNA: TGCAGCGTTGACGGTCTGGGAGGACGCTCCTACGAGCAGTACTTC.

Regarding this clonotype: An end of the junction differs from the germline gene, which may be a read error. The gene calls are TRBV7-2 and TRBJ2-5; D unclear. Germline V gene sequence: CDR1 SGHTA, CDR2 FQGNSA. The CDR3 extends over 15 amino acids. CDR3 sequence reads: CASSLALGPQETRYF. CDR3 bases: TGTGCCAGCAGCTTAGCTCTAGGGCCCCAAGAGACCCGGTACTTC.

The rearrangement uses TRBV6-1 and TRBJ1-5; D remains unclear. Trimming removed 3 bases at V and 0 bases at J, with 18 bases between. The CDR3 covers 18 residues. Germline CDR1 reads MNHNS; CDR2 reads SASEGT. The CDR3 sequence: CASSDPLWTAYSNQPQHF. CDR3 in DNA: TGTGCCAGCAGTGACCCCCTTTGGACGGCGTATAGCAATCAGCCCCAGCATTTT.

This clonotype was counted a few times. The CDR3: CSARTNGQGESPLHF. The CDR3 nucleotides read TGCAGTGCCAGGACTAATGGCCAGGGAGAATCACCCCTCCACTTT. The chain has TRBV20-1 and TRBJ1-6; D may be TRBD1 (5 bases). The CDR3 contains 15 residues. Germline V gene data show CDR1 as DFQATT and CDR2 as SNEGSKA (reference sequence). V shed 6 bases and J shed 10 bases, with 22 bases lying between them.

For this clonotype: The junction departs from the called germline gene at one end, perhaps through a read error. The chain employs TRBV29-1 and TRBJ1-2; perhaps TRBD1 as D (6 bases). CDR1 and CDR2 from the germline V gene are SQVTM and ANQGSEA. There are 15 residues in the CDR3. The CDR3 loop is CSVEDVRQANCGYTF. In nucleotides, the CDR3 is TGCAGCGTTGAAGACGTTCGACAGGCTAACTGTGGCTACACCTTC.

This clonotype has only one observation. A much larger clone lies a single base off, so this may be a read error. V gene TRBV14 combines with J gene TRBJ2-6, with D maybe TRBD1 (5 bases). This CDR3 is built from 16 residues. Per the germline V gene, CDR1 is SGHDN and CDR2 is FVKESK. The CDR3 sequence: CASSLDLLSGADVLTF. The CDR3 DNA reads TGTGCCAGCAGCCTCGACCTACTATCTGGGGCCGACGTCCTGACTTTC.

This sequence joins TRBV5-1 and TRBJ2-3; D possibly corresponds to TRBD1 (5 bases). The CDR3 runs to 16 residues. Trimming removed 2 bases at V and 2 bases at J, with 15 bases between. CDR1 and CDR2 (germline): SGHRS, YFSETQ. The CDR3 here is CASSFLFGASTDTQYF. DNA for the CDR3: TGCGCCAGCAGCTTCCTTTTTGGGGCCTCCACAGATACGCAGTATTTT.

This clonotype has a handful of counts. The V call is TRBV5-1, the J call TRBJ2-5, with D possibly being TRBD2 (5 bases). CDR1 and CDR2 from the germline V gene are SGHRS and YFSETQ. V lost 6 bases and J 5 bases, leaving 14 bases between the germline ends. The CDR3 contains 13 residues. In DNA form, the CDR3 reads TGCGCCAGCAACTTCGGCGGAGGTGAGACCCAGTACTTC. It yields the protein CASNFGGGETQYF. The variable domain in full, with the rest retrieved from reference TRBV5-1 and TRBJ2-5, is KAGVTQTPRYLIKTRGQQVTLSCSPISGHRSVSWYQQTPGQGLQFLFEYFSETQRNKGNFPGRFSGRQFSNSRSEMNVSTLELGDSALYLCASNFGGGETQYFGPGTRLLVL.

The V gene is TRBV20-1, the J gene TRBJ2-1, with 10 bases identical to TRBD2. The V gene's germline CDR1 is DFQATT and CDR2 SNEGSKA (reference sequence). Trimming removed 5 bases from V and 2 bases from J; junction bases left unmatched: 6. This CDR3 comprises 15 residues. In nucleotides, the CDR3 is TGCAGTGCTGGCAAAAGCGGGGGGGCCTACAATGAGCAGTTCTTC. It is translated as CSAGKSGGAYNEQFF.

The chain employs TRBV6-1 and TRBJ2-3; 10 bases map to TRBD1. The CDR3 extends over 17 amino acids. The J segment lost 5 bases and the V segment lost 6 bases, leaving 14 bases of the junction unmatched. Germline assignment: CDR1 MNHNS and CDR2 SASEGT. The CDR3 nucleotides read TGTGCCAGCAGCCAAAGGGCCCGGGACAGGGGAATAGATACGCAGTATTTT. Residues: CASSQRARDRGIDTQYF.

This clonotype came up a few times. The genes are TRBV6-5 and TRBJ1-1; D is possibly TRBD1 (6 bases). CDR3 length equals 15 residues. In germline, CDR1 is MNHEY, CDR2 SVGAGI. V lost 0 bases to trimming and J lost 4 bases, with 12 bases between them. The CDR3 protein is CASSYSLAGATEAFF. The CDR3 DNA sequence: TGTGCCAGCAGTTACTCATTGGCAGGGGCCACTGAAGCTTTCTTT.

This clonotype was seen at least ten times. The chain couples TRBV20-1 to TRBJ2-1; D is undetermined. There are 16 residues in the CDR3. Per germline, CDR1 DFQATT and CDR2 SNEGSKA (reference sequence). V was clipped by 3 bases and J by 0 bases, with 15 bases between them. CDR3 protein: CSARGGRMSSYNEQFF. CDR3 nucleotides: TGCAGTGCTAGGGGTGGACGGATGAGCTCCTACAATGAGCAGTTCTTC.

V usage is TRBV6-1 and J usage is TRBJ2-1, with D possibly being TRBD1 (5 bases). The CDR3 has 16 residues. Trimming left V 3 bases short and J 5 bases short, with 17 bases between. The germline V gene encodes CDR1 MNHNS and CDR2 SASEGT. The CDR3 reads CASSEDWTPSNNEQFF. The CDR3 DNA reads as TGTGCCAGCAGTGAGGATTGGACACCTTCTAACAATGAGCAGTTCTTC.

The rearrangement uses TRBV10-3 and TRBJ1-5; D might be TRBD1 (6 bases). Germline CDR1 reads ENHRY; CDR2 reads SYGVKD. Deletions cut 5 bases from V and 10 bases from J, with 15 bases between. The CDR3 sequence is 13 residues long. The DNA for the CDR3 is TGTGCCATCAGTACCAGGGGTGGTTCACCCCAGCATTTT. It yields the protein CAISTRGGSPQHF.

This clonotype has more than one count but fewer than ten. This chain's CDR3 is CASSTGGVGSTEAFF. The DNA for the CDR3 is TGTGCCAGCAGCACTGGAGGGGTGGGATCCACTGAAGCTTTCTTT. The rearrangement links TRBV7-9 to TRBJ1-1, with a weak D call TRBD1 (5 bases). V lost 5 bases and J lost 4, with 17 bases in between. Germline V gene lookup returns CDR1 SEHNR and CDR2 FQNEAQ (reference sequence). CDR3 length: 15 amino acids.

The table lists this clonotype with a few counts. This chain connects TRBV20-1 to TRBJ2-3, with a tentative D call TRBD2 (6 bases). V gave up 1 base and J gave up 0 bases, with 14 bases separating them. CDR3 length: 16 amino acids. From germline, CDR1 is DFQATT and CDR2 SNEGSKA (reference sequence). CDR3 DNA: TGCAGTGCTAGAGTTCCCTCCGGGACTAGCACAGATACGCAGTATTTT. Its translation is CSARVPSGTSTDTQYF.

Only a few counts were recorded for this clonotype. V usage is TRBV20-1 and J usage is TRBJ2-1, with TRBD1 matching 7 bases. This CDR3 is 17 amino acids long. The germline gives CDR1 DFQATT, CDR2 SNEGSKA (reference sequence). The V gene end was trimmed by 3 bases and the J gene end by 0 bases; junction bases not matched to a gene: 11. The CDR3 loop reads CSARRGPVMSSYNEQFF. The CDR3 DNA sequence: TGCAGTGCTAGGAGGGGGCCCGTAATGAGCTCCTACAATGAGCAGTTCTTC.